This TCR beta chain derives from a study of T cells in Graves' hyperthyroidism and ophthalmopathy. From RNA transcripts, TCR beta CDR3 regions were amplified. HTBI primers drove first-round RT-PCR of the TCR CDR3. Each CDR3 protein gets one entry after TCRdb re-called the multiplex PCR reads with MiXCR. The sample has approximately 210,000 distinct CDR3 sequences; under 20% are singletons. This clonotype was counted at least ten times. Its specificity is not known. Study results and caveats: Within blood appeared most thyroid clonotypes that had expanded above 0.001.

The specimen sequenced was blood. The source of this sequence is a man in his fifties or sixties with Graves' hyperthyroidism.

The DNA of the CDR3 is TGTGCCAGCAGTTTGGCGGGTGGTAGCGGACACTCCTACGAGCAGTACTTC. Amino acid sequence: CASSLAGGSGHSYEQYF. The V gene is TRBV28, the J gene TRBJ2-7; a possible D gene is TRBD2 (6 bases). The CDR3 contains 17 residues. Germline assignment: CDR1 MDHEN and CDR2 SYDVKM. Deletions cut 3 bases from V and 0 bases from J, with 18 bases between.